This TCR beta chain was identified during a study of graft-versus-host responses after intestinal transplantation. Looking at the study overall: Isolated intestinal, liver-intestinal, or multivisceral transplants had been given to the recipients.

Using immunoSEQ multiplex PCR, the repertoire was profiled, and TCRdb retains in-frame clones only, with some absent. This sample has approximately 92,000 clones, with over 80% found just once. Germline-derived CDR1 and CDR2 are LNHNV and YYDKDF (reference sequence). The trim removed 0 bases at V and 3 bases at J, leaving 2 bases unmatched. This CDR3 region has 17 residues. With respect to this clone: As yet, its antigen is unknown.

Study-wide results and caveats: Allograft graft-versus-host to host-versus-graft clonal ratios ran high in patients with graft-donor T cell macrochimerism.

The TCR originated in a human donor who received an intestinal transplant. The V call is TRBV15, the J call TRBJ2-2; TRBD2 matches 12 bases. The sequencing used unstimulated CD8+ T cells sorted from spleen or lymph node cells, collected before intestinal transplant. The DNA for the CDR3 is TGTGCCACCAGCAGAGATCGACTAGCGGGAGACACCGGGGAGCTGTTTTTT. Residues: CATSRDRLAGDTGELFF.